Ten or more counts support the clone carrying this TCR beta chain. The antigen remains unidentified. This sample is drawn from a study of T-cell reconstitution after alpha-beta-depleted transplantation in children. Study-wide points: Counts and diversity of T cells one year after transplant came mostly from newly produced T cells. From surviving recipient T cells and thymic progenitors came the high day-60 TCRbeta diversity observed in some patients. By about two months after transplant, alpha-beta T cells reportedly arose from several hundred graft clones that had expanded.

The TCRbeta library incorporated unique molecular identifiers. Via MiXCR, TCRdb re-called the PCR reads, giving one row per CDR3 protein. The table lists 440,000 or so distinct CDR3 sequences, over 40% of them singletons. CDR3 length: 14 residues. Between the trimmed V and J ends, which lost 0 bases and 2 bases, there was a span of 4 bases. The germline CDR1 and CDR2 sequences are LGHDT and YNNKEL (reference sequence). J is TRBJ2-2 and V is TRBV3-1; no definite D call. The specimen comprised PBMCs, sampled before TCRalphabeta/CD19-depleted stem cell transplant. The source is a girl aged 2 to 10 with aplastic anemia, due to receive a stem cell transplant. Here the CDR3 DNA reads TGTGCCAGCAGCCAAGATCACAACACCGGGGAGCTGTTTTTT. It is translated as CASSQDHNTGELFF.